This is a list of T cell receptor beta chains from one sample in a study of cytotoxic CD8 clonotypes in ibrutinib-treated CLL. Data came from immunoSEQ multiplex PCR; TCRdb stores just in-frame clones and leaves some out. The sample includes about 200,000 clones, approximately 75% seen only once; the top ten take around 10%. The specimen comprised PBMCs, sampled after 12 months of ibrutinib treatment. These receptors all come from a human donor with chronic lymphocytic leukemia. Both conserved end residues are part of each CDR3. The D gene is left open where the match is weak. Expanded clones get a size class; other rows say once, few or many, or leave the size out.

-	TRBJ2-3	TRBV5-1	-	CASSVNTDTQYF	TGCGCCAGCAGCGTTAACACAGATACGCAGTATTTT
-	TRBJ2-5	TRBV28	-	CASSSGQQETQYF	TGTGCCAGCAGTTCCGGACAGCAAGAGACCCAGTACTTC
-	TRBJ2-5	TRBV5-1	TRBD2	CASSLAGGPETQYF	TGCGCCAGCAGCTTGGCGGGGGGGCCAGAGACCCAGTACTTC
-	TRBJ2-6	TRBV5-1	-	CASSLVPAGSGANVLTF	TGCGCCAGCAGCTTGGTTCCAGCGGGCTCTGGGGCCAACGTCCTGACTTTC
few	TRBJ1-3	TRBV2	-	CASSDQGSGNTIYF	TGTGCCAGCAGTGACCAGGGCTCTGGAAACACCATATATTTT
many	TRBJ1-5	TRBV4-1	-	CASSLSDLRRYSNQPQHF	TGCGCCAGCAGCCTATCAGACTTAAGACGGTATAGCAATCAGCCCCAGCATTTT
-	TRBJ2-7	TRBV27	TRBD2	CASSPGLLYEQYF	TGTGCCAGCAGTCCGGGACTACTCTACGAGCAGTACTTC
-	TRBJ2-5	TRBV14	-	CASSHRRFETQYF	TGTGCCAGCAGCCACAGGCGTTTTGAGACCCAGTACTTC
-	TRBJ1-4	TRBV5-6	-	CASSLASEKLFF	TGTGCCAGCAGCTTGGCTTCAGAAAAACTGTTTTTT
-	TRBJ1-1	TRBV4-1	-	CASSSGPTEAFF	TGCGCCAGCAGCTCCGGTCCCACTGAAGCTTTCTTT
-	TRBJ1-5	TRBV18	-	CASSLNQGSNQPQHF	TGTGCCAGCTCACTAAATCAGGGGAGCAATCAGCCCCAGCATTTT
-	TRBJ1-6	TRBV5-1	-	CASSLEGKPNSPLHF	TGCGCCAGCAGCTTGGAGGGTAAACCTAATTCACCCCTCCACTTT
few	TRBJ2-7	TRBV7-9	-	CASSLVESSYEQYF	TGTGCCAGCAGCTTGGTGGAGAGCTCCTACGAGCAGTACTTC
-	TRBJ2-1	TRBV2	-	CASGFGRGEQFF	TGTGCCAGCGGATTCGGCCGGGGTGAGCAGTTCTTC
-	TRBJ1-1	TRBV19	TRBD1	CASSPGGTEAFF	TGTGCCAGTAGTCCAGGGGGCACTGAAGCTTTCTTT
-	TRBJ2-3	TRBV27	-	CASSRYSSIPGHPATDTQYF	TGTGCCAGCAGTAGGTACAGCTCCATCCCTGGCCATCCCGCCACAGATACGCAGTATTTT
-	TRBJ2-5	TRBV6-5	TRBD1	CASSSVGTGDISQYF	TGTGCCAGCAGTTCCGTCGGGACAGGGGACATATCCCAGTACTTC
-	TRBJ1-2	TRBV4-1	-	CASSQGARRGINYGYTF	TGCGCCAGCAGCCAGGGCGCCCGGCGGGGGATCAACTATGGCTACACCTTC
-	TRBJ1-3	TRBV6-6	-	CASSLSSSGNTIYF	TGTGCCAGCAGCCTCAGTAGCTCTGGAAACACCATATATTTT
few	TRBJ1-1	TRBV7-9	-	CASSLFRTEAFF	TGTGCCAGCAGCTTATTCAGGACTGAAGCTTTCTTT
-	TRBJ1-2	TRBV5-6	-	CASSLLQVVYGYTF	TGTGCCAGCAGCTTATTACAGGTGGTCTATGGCTACACCTTC
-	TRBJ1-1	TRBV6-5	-	CASSYSGYTEAFF	TGTGCCAGCAGTTACTCGGGGTACACTGAAGCTTTCTTT
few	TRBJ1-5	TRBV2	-	CASRSDISNQPQHF	TGTGCCAGCAGGTCGGACATTAGCAATCAGCCCCAGCATTTT
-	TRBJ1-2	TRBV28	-	CASSLPAESGYTF	TGTGCCAGCAGTTTGCCCGCAGAGAGTGGCTACACCTTC
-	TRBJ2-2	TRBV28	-	CASSFAGGEVDTGELFF	TGTGCCAGCAGTTTTGCGGGTGGGGAGGTGGACACCGGGGAGCTGTTTTTT
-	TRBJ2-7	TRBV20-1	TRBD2	CSGGTTYEQYF	TGCAGTGGCGGGACTACCTACGAGCAGTACTTC
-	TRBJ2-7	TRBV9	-	CASSRVAGGGEQYF	TGTGCCAGCAGCAGGGTCGCAGGAGGAGGCGAGCAGTACTTC
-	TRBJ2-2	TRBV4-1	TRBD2	CASSQGPGLVTNTGELFF	TGCGCCAGCAGCCAAGGCCCGGGACTAGTGACGAACACCGGGGAGCTGTTTTTT
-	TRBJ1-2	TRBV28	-	CASSTGSNGYGYTF	TGTGCCAGCAGTACAGGGAGTAATGGCTATGGCTACACCTTC
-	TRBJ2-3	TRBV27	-	CASSFAGRGTDTQYF	TGTGCCAGCAGTTTTGCGGGCCGGGGCACAGATACGCAGTATTTT
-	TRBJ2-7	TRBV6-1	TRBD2	CASTSGGDTGQQYF	TGTGCCAGCACCAGCGGGGGGGATACTGGACAGCAGTACTTC
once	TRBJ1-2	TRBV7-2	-	CASRGDGEYGYTF	TGTGCCAGCAGGGGGGATGGAGAATATGGCTACACCTTC
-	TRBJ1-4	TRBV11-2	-	CASSHVDREKLFF	TGTGCCAGCAGCCACGTCGACAGGGAAAAACTGTTTTTT
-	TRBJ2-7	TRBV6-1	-	CASSIYEQYF	TGTGCCAGCTCCATCTACGAGCAGTACTTC
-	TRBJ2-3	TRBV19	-	CASSNTGNTDTQYF	TGTGCCAGTAGTAACACAGGGAACACAGATACGCAGTATTTT
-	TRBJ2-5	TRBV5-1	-	CASSLNPLTPRLQETQYF	TGCGCCAGCAGCTTAAATCCCCTGACTCCCCGACTACAAGAGACCCAGTACTTC
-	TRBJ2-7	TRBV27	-	CASSFKGQGYEQYF	TGTGCCAGCAGTTTCAAAGGGCAGGGCTACGAGCAGTACTTC
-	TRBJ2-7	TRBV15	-	CATSRDSATHYEQYF	TGTGCCACCAGCAGGGACAGTGCTACCCACTACGAGCAGTACTTC
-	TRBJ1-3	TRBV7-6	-	CASSPSFSGNTIYF	TGTGCCAGCAGCCCGAGTTTCTCTGGAAACACCATATATTTT
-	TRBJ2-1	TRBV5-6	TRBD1	CASSWTGTGGEQFF	TGTGCCAGCAGCTGGACCGGGACAGGGGGTGAGCAGTTCTTC
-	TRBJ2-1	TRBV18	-	CASSPPGWERSSYNEQFF	TGTGCCAGCTCACCACCGGGTTGGGAGAGGAGCTCCTACAATGAGCAGTTCTTC
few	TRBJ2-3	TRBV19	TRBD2	CASSATGGGPLNTQYF	TGTGCCAGTAGTGCCACGGGGGGGGGACCCCTTAATACGCAGTATTTT
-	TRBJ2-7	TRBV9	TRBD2	CASSATTSAPPYEQYF	TGTGCCAGCAGCGCAACCACTAGCGCCCCCCCCTACGAGCAGTACTTC
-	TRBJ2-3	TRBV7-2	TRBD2	CASGRLAGGADTQYF	TGTGCCAGCGGCCGACTAGCGGGGGGGGCAGATACGCAGTATTTT
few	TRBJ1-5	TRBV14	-	CASSQGGNQPQHF	TGTGCCAGCAGCCAAGGAGGAAATCAGCCCCAGCATTTT
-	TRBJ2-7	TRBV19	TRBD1	CASSAGTGGIEQYF	TGTGCCAGTAGCGCCGGGACAGGGGGCATCGAGCAGTACTTC
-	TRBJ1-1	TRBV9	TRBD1	CASSVATDRADTEAFF	TGTGCCAGCAGCGTAGCCACCGACAGGGCGGACACTGAAGCTTTCTTT
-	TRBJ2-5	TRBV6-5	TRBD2	CASSYPAAGGETQYF	TGTGCCAGCAGTTACCCTGCGGCGGGGGGGGAGACCCAGTACTTC
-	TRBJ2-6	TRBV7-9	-	CASSFAAGANVLTF	TGTGCCAGCAGCTTCGCGGCTGGGGCCAACGTCCTGACTTTC
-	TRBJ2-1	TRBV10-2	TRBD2	CASSASGRAWEQFF	TGCGCCAGCAGTGCTAGCGGGAGGGCCTGGGAGCAGTTCTTC
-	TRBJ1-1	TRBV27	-	CASSFGLNTEAFF	TGTGCCAGCAGTTTCGGATTGAACACTGAAGCTTTCTTT